Listed below are T cell receptor beta chains from one sample, sequenced in a study of sequential checkpoint blockade in melanoma. Only in-frame clones appear in the TCRdb table, and some are missing; sequencing was by immunoSEQ multiplex PCR. Among around 10,000 clones listed, less than 80% were seen once. Sample: CD8+ T cells sorted from blood (inferred from file names), taken from a patient given nivolumab and ipilimumab in sequence. The receptors were sampled from a human donor with melanoma. Both conserved end residues are part of each CDR3.

V gene	J gene	CDR3 protein
TRBV7-2	TRBJ1-1	CASSQVLALNTEAFF
TRBV6-6	TRBJ2-2	CASSYLAGANTGELFF
TRBV7-6	TRBJ2-1	CASSRTGGGEQFF
TRBV10-3	TRBJ2-7	CAISGEDNSYEQYF
TRBV6-1	TRBJ2-7	CAGGTGEYYEQYF
TRBV7-9	TRBJ2-3	CATERFTDTQYF
TRBV4-1	TRBJ1-2	CASSQRAGGNYGYTF
TRBV7-8	TRBJ2-7	CASSLGGTPYEQYF
TRBV6-1	TRBJ1-6	CASSEIPGSDNSPLHF
TRBV7-2	TRBJ2-3	CASSGGLAGINTQYF
TRBV6-4	TRBJ2-6	CASSDGGGANVLTF
TRBV7-2	TRBJ1-6	CASSLRHVGSYNSPLHF
TRBV10-1	TRBJ1-2	CASSESDRATHGYTF
TRBV7-2	TRBJ2-3	CASSPERGGSSF
TRBV7-9	TRBJ2-5	CASSLVATQETQYF
TRBV23-1	TRBJ1-2	CASPNNRGSGYTF
TRBV6-5	TRBJ2-5	CASSYSAGRQETQYF